These 13 T cell receptor beta chains came from one sample sequenced in a study of patients and donors after allogeneic stem cell transplantation. In TCRdb, the RT-PCR reads were re-called with MiXCR into one record per CDR3 protein. The table shows about 210,000 distinct CDR3 sequences, with 38% occurring only once. Sequencing was performed on blood, either unsorted or a sorted T cell fraction (not recorded which). These receptors all stem from a human donor who was either an allogeneic HSCT recipient or a stem cell or donor lymphocyte infusion donor (not recorded which). It is not recorded whose cells these are; they may come from a transplant donor.

The table lists this clonotype with a few counts. CDR3 sequence reads: CASSQDPDSYNEQFF. The CDR3 region has the DNA TGTGCCAGCAGCCAAGATCCGGATTCCTACAATGAGCAGTTCTTC. This chain connects TRBV4-2 to TRBJ2-1, with D unclear. CDR1 and CDR2 from the germline V gene are LGHNA and YNFKEQ. Trimming took 0 bases from V and 1 from J, leaving 7 bases between them. The CDR3 is 15 amino acids.

The V call is TRBV18, the J call TRBJ1-1, with D uncertain. Germline V gene data show CDR1 as KGHSH and CDR2 as LQKENI. V was clipped by 3 bases and J by 0 bases, with 5 bases between them. This CDR3 has 13 amino acids. CDR3 sequence (DNA): TGTGCCAGCTCACCTATCGTGAACACTGAAGCTTTCTTT. Encoded protein: CASSPIVNTEAFF.

In this sample, this clonotype turned up a few times. V and J are TRBV27 and TRBJ1-3, with D unclear. This CDR3 has 14 amino acids. Trimming left V 6 bases short and J 6 bases short, with 15 bases between. The germline V gene has CDR1 MNHEY and CDR2 SMNVEV (reference sequence). This CDR3 reads CASRSLTALNTIYF. The CDR3 nucleotides are TGTGCCAGCAGAAGTCTCACGGCATTAAACACCATATATTTT.

This clonotype occurred a few times. The chain uses TRBV5-5 and TRBJ1-4; no firm D call. Looked up from germline, CDR1 is SGHKS and CDR2 is YYEKEE (reference sequence). This CDR3 contains 14 residues. V was cut by 2 bases and J by 5 bases, with 10 bases left in between. This chain's CDR3 is CASSFFDPNEKLFF. CDR3 sequence (DNA): TGTGCCAGCAGCTTTTTTGACCCGAATGAAAAACTGTTTTTT. Supplemented by reference TRBV5-5 and TRBJ1-4, the full variable domain reads DAGVTQSPTHLIKTRGQQVTLRCSPISGHKSVSWYQQVLGQGPQFIFQYYEKEERGRGNFPDRFSARQFPNYSSELNVNALLLGDSALYLCASSFFDPNEKLFFGSGTQLSVL.

V and J are TRBV9 and TRBJ2-5; 8 bases agree with TRBD1. Germline CDR1 reads SGDLS; CDR2 reads YYNGEE. The CDR3 runs to 17 residues. V lost 0 bases and J lost 1; bases outside the gene matches: 8. CDR3 sequence (DNA): TGTGCCAGCAGCGTAGCTGGGGCAGGGGGCCCCCAAGAGACCCAGTACTTC. Protein: CASSVAGAGGPQETQYF.

The gene calls are TRBV3-1 and TRBJ2-1, with D unresolved. Germline V gene sequence: CDR1 LGHDT, CDR2 YNNKEL (reference sequence). V was clipped by 7 bases and J by 7 bases, with 14 bases between them. The CDR3 has 13 residues. DNA of the CDR3: TGTGCCAGCACCCCGATCTCTCGGAATGAGCAGTTCTTC. This gives the protein CASTPISRNEQFF.

This clonotype occurred a few times. J is TRBJ2-7 and V is TRBV5-1; D is ambiguous. Germline V CDR1 and CDR2: SGHRS, YFSETQ. This CDR3 spans 18 amino acids. The V and J ends lost 0 bases and 6 bases respectively, with 25 bases between them. The CDR3 here is CASSLGLGVGRANGEQYF. CDR3 in DNA: TGCGCCAGCAGCTTGGGACTCGGTGTAGGACGGGCAAACGGCGAGCAGTACTTC. Full variable domain (rest looked up from reference TRBV5-1 and TRBJ2-7): KAGVTQTPRYLIKTRGQQVTLSCSPISGHRSVSWYQQTPGQGLQFLFEYFSETQRNKGNFPGRFSGRQFSNSRSEMNVSTLELGDSALYLCASSLGLGVGRANGEQYFGPGTRLTVT.

This chain joins TRBV20-1 and TRBJ2-1; D possibly uses TRBD1 or TRBD2 (5 bases each). CDR3 length equals 15 residues. Trimming took off 0 bases at V and 0 bases at J, with 9 bases between the two ends. Germline V gene data show CDR1 as DFQATT and CDR2 as SNEGSKA (reference sequence). This CDR3 is CSARDRESSYNEQFF. In nucleotides, the CDR3 is TGCAGTGCTAGAGACAGGGAGAGCTCCTACAATGAGCAGTTCTTC.

This clonotype came up a few times. This sequence joins TRBV5-1 and TRBJ1-6; D unresolved. Germline lookup yields CDR1 SGHRS and CDR2 YFSETQ. V was cut by 4 bases and J by 10 bases, with 12 bases left in between. The CDR3 spans 13 residues. CDR3 sequence: CASSDTPPSPLHF. In nucleotides, the CDR3 is TGCGCCAGCAGCGATACTCCCCCATCACCCCTCCACTTT.

The CDR3 DNA reads as TGCGCCAGCAGCTTGGAGGGCGGGGCTTACAATGAGCAGTTCTTC. This encodes CASSLEGGAYNEQFF. The gene calls are TRBV5-1 and TRBJ2-1, with a tentative D call TRBD2 (6 bases). Germline lookup yields CDR1 SGHRS and CDR2 YFSETQ. With 0 bases removed from V and 4 bases from J, the gap between germline ends came to 11 bases. The CDR3 runs 15 residues.

This clonotype was picked up one time. The chain has TRBV7-8 and TRBJ1-5; D gene unclear. V was cut by 1 base and J by 6 bases, with 10 bases left in between. CDR3 length: 14 residues. From germline, CDR1 is SGHVS and CDR2 FQNEAQ. The chain's CDR3 is CASSLEAQGQPQHF. The CDR3 nucleotides read TGTGCCAGCAGCTTAGAGGCCCAAGGTCAGCCCCAGCATTTT. Full variable domain (remainder filled in from reference TRBV7-8 and TRBJ1-5): GAGVSQSPRYKVAKRGQDVALRCDPISGHVSLFWYQQALGQGPEFLTYFQNEAQLDKSGLPSDRFFAERPEGSVSTLKIQRTQQEDSAVYLCASSLEAQGQPQHFGDGTRLSIL.

The rearrangement links TRBV27 to TRBJ2-2; unclear D gene. The V end was cut by 2 bases, the J end by 2 bases, with 6 bases between. The CDR3 covers 14 residues. CDR1 is MNHEY, CDR2 SMNVEV, per germline (reference sequence). The CDR3 loop is CASSLARNTGELFF. CDR3 bases: TGTGCCAGCAGTTTAGCCAGAAACACCGGGGAGCTGTTTTTT.

This clonotype came up a few times. The J gene is TRBJ2-7, the V gene TRBV15; 9 nucleotides match TRBD1. Trimming at V came to 6 bases and at J to 4 bases, leaving 13 bases not matched to a gene. CDR3 length equals 16 residues. The germline gives CDR1 LNHNV, CDR2 YYDKDF (reference sequence). The CDR3 here is CATSPLGTGGLYEQYF. The CDR3 coding sequence is TGTGCCACCAGTCCCCTCGGTACAGGGGGCTTGTACGAGCAGTACTTC.